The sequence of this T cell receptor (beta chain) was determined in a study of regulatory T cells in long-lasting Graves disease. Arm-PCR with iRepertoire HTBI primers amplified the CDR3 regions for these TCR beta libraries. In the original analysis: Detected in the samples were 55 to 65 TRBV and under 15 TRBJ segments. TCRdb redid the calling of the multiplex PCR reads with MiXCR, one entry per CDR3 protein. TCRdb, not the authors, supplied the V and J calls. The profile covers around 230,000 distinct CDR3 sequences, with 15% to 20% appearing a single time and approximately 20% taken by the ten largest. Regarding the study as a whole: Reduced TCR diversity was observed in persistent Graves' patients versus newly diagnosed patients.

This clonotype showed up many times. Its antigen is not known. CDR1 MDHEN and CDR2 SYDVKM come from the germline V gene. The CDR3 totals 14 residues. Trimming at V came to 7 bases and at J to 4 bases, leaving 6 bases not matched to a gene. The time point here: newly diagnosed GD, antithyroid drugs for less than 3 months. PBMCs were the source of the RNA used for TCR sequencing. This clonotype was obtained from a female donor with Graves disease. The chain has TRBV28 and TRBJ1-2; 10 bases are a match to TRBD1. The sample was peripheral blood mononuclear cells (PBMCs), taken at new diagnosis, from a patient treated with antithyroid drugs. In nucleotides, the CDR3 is TGTGCCAGCACCCTGGGACAGGGGAGCTATGGCTACACCTTC. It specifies CASTLGQGSYGYTF.